This T cell receptor beta chain was sequenced for a study of blood T cell repertoires in COVID-19. Turning to the study itself: The origin of the acute and convalescent COVID-19 samples was the United States, Italy and Spain. T cells, B-cell-depleted T cells, or PBMCs provided the cDNA or gDNA that served as material.

Original processing notes: Researchers report that nucleated cell counts were estimated from reference gene primer amplification. Repertoires were generated with immunoSEQ multiplex PCR, while TCRdb's copy carries only in-frame clones and drops some. V and J calls and clone size follow that table, whereas D and trimming were derived from the DNA. Of roughly 150,000 clones in the sample, 85% to 90% were seen once. There are 18 residues in the CDR3. The germline V gene encodes CDR1 PRHDT and CDR2 FYEKMQ (reference sequence). The ends lost 3 bases at V and 6 bases at J; junction bases unmatched: 14. This TCR came from a woman aged 40 to 50 with acute or convalescent COVID-19. Sequenced: peripheral blood. The rearrangement uses TRBV13 and TRBJ2-1; 10 nucleotides match TRBD2. The CDR3 reads CASSLLTSLAGASNEQFF. DNA of the CDR3: TGTGCCAGCAGCTTGCTAACTTCCCTAGCGGGAGCTTCCAATGAGCAGTTCTTC.